This TCR beta chain was captured by sequencing in a study of T cell responses to AZD1222 COVID-19 vaccine. Per the germline V gene, CDR1 is MNHEY and CDR2 is SMNVEV (reference sequence). With 3 bases removed from V and 0 bases from J, the gap between germline ends came to 15 bases. This CDR3 is 17 amino acids long. Study-wide results and limits: Repertoire collection took place solely once the T cell response had peaked. Following two doses of AZD1222, Spike-specific TCR breadth and depth rose.

With regard to this clone: As yet, its antigen is unknown.

Assay: immunoSEQ multiplex PCR; the TCRdb copy retains only in-frame clones and omits some. Here the sample spans 65,000 to 85,000 clones, approximately 81% being singletons. The rearrangement links TRBV27 to TRBJ1-3; weak D call: TRBD1 (5 bases). The clonotype originates from an adult in good health. Source: peripheral blood, taken on day 0 of AZD1222 vaccination. As DNA, the CDR3 is TGTGCCAGCAGTTTGGGGCCCGGGGCCGGCTCTGGAAACACCATATATTTT. Translating it yields CASSLGPGAGSGNTIYF.